This TCR beta chain was captured by sequencing in a study of T cells in Graves' hyperthyroidism and ophthalmopathy. The germline V gene has CDR1 MNHNS and CDR2 SASEGT. The CDR3 is made up of 15 amino acids. The V and J ends lost 0 bases and 3 bases respectively, with 10 bases between them. TCR beta CDR3 sequences were amplified from RNA transcripts. First-round RT-PCR of the TCR CDR3 relied on the HTBI primer set. TCRdb independently ran MiXCR on the multiplex PCR reads; one entry per CDR3 protein. The data show 300,000 to 400,000 distinct CDR3 sequences, approximately 22% seen once. This clonotype was observed at least ten times.

The chain recombines TRBV6-1 with TRBJ2-3; possible D gene TRBD1, 6 bases. Sequenced: blood. The sequence was obtained from a woman between 50 and 59 years old with Graves' hyperthyroidism. CDR3 in DNA: TGTGCCAGCAGTGAAGCGGGCACAGGGACAGATACGCAGTATTTT. Its translation: CASSEAGTGTDTQYF.